The entry that follows covers one T cell receptor (beta chain) sequence. What it recognizes is unknown. From germline, CDR1 is MNHNY and CDR2 SVGAGI (reference sequence). Trimming took 4 bases from V and 2 from J; bases not matched to a gene: 8. The CDR3 spans 15 residues. This sample stems from a study of cytomegalovirus exposure and HLA in healthy donors. Broader study findings: Certain sequence variants were highly shared and formed a cluster, and this cluster was likely a sequencing artifact.

PCR amplification relied on 60 Vbeta primers (plus 13 Jbeta primers). This table comes from immunoSEQ multiplex PCR, and its TCRdb copy is limited to in-frame clones, with some not included. Its table lists 110,000 to 150,000 clones. Sample: PBMCs. The receptor was derived from a male donor in good health and CMV-seronegative. The chain couples TRBV6-6 to TRBJ2-7; 7 bases match TRBD2. The CDR3 sequence is CASSSSKAGAYEQYF. CDR3 nucleotides: TGTGCCAGCAGTTCCTCGAAGGCGGGAGCCTACGAGCAGTACTTC.